A selection of T cell receptor beta chains follows, all from one sample in a study of PD-1 blockade in classical Hodgkin lymphoma. Using immunoSEQ multiplex PCR, the repertoire was profiled, and TCRdb retains in-frame clones only, with some absent. This sample yields tens of thousands of clones, of which approximately 89% are seen a single time; 0.2% to 0.3% belongs to the top ten. Material for sequencing was CD4+ T cells from blood. The receptors derive from a human donor with classical Hodgkin lymphoma. CDR3s include the opening cysteine and the closing phenylalanine or tryptophan.

cdr3_length	v_call	j_call	cdr3_aa
13	TRBV2	TRBJ2-1	CASEQDSYNEQFF
13	TRBV4-3	TRBJ2-1	CASSQGGGNEQFF
13	TRBV6-6	TRBJ2-5	CASTRVVRETQYF
13	TRBV30	TRBJ1-5	CAWSVRDNQPQHF
16	TRBV5-1	TRBJ2-2	CASSLVVAANTGELFF
19	TRBV23-1	TRBJ1-1	CASSQSQSLRKWVFPEAFF
12	TRBV27	TRBJ2-5	CASGRYQETQYF
10	TRBV2	TRBJ2-5	CASSLETQYF
13	TRBV9	TRBJ2-1	CASSGGLAIEQFF
15	TRBV5-4	TRBJ2-7	CASSRGLAGTYEQYF
11	TRBV30	TRBJ1-2	CAWSLQVAKFF
11	TRBV10-3	TRBJ1-1	CAIRGQIGAFF
11	TRBV30	TRBJ2-1	CVGQGYNEQFF
11	TRBV10-3	TRBJ2-7	CAISQDGEQYF
16	TRBV5-4	TRBJ1-1	CASSLVGVRGNTEAFF
14	TRBV6-5	TRBJ2-7	CASRHRVGSYEQYF
15	TRBV5-6	TRBJ2-5	CASSLRQGIYETQYF
13	TRBV7-2	TRBJ1-6	CASSLSQAKLLHF
13	TRBV11-1	TRBJ2-3	CASSLDRMSAQYF
15	TRBV28	TRBJ2-3	CASSSPGTSTDTQYF
17	TRBV21-1	TRBJ1-2	CASSKAKAGMTNYGYTF
16	TRBV7-7	TRBJ2-1	CASSPSLAGGWGEQFF
14	TRBV6-1	TRBJ1-5	CASSERRQGQPQHF
15	TRBV10-3	TRBJ2-5	CAISESDRAKETQYF
22	TRBV30	TRBJ2-1	CAWSPWVAGTSGRSPSYNEQFF
16	TRBV19	TRBJ1-2	CASIDSTGTGRSGYTF
13	TRBV7-9	TRBJ1-6	CASSQDVIEPLHF
16	TRBV28	TRBJ1-5	CASSANDWYSNQPQHF
16	TRBV19	TRBJ2-1	CASRRSGPGVIDEQFF
12	TRBV5-4	TRBJ1-1	CASSLYRTEAFF
16	TRBV7-2	TRBJ1-3	CASSLRSVDSGNTIYF
16	TRBV5-1	TRBJ2-7	CASSFGRLAGKYEQYF
13	TRBV2	TRBJ1-2	CASSRGQLYGYTF
12	TRBV19	TRBJ1-4	CANPDGWAKLFF
13	TRBV5-4	TRBJ1-1	CASSLGENTEAFF
14	TRBV2	TRBJ1-5	CASSPDRANQPQHF
15	TRBV10-3	TRBJ1-4	CAISETGTDAEKLFF
14	TRBV16	TRBJ1-2	CASSQSPGAYGYTF
15	TRBV7-3	TRBJ2-1	CASSPRSGGAGEQFF
10	TRBV30	TRBJ2-7	CAWGSQGESF
13	TRBV7-2	TRBJ2-5	CASSLGGWETQYF
14	TRBV7-2	TRBJ2-7	CASSQQQGGYEQYF
12	TRBV5-1	TRBJ2-5	CASSWAGETQYF
14	TRBV5-1	TRBJ2-5	CASSLRRGQETQYF
12	TRBV28	TRBJ2-5	CASSSRLVDQYF
15	TRBV2	TRBJ1-1	CASSEALSQYTEAFF
13	TRBV6-5	TRBJ2-7	CASSYSGQYEQYF
16	TRBV2	TRBJ2-1	CASRELAGGLRSEQFF
15	TRBV4-1	TRBJ2-1	CASREASGSYNEQFF
13	TRBV6-1	TRBJ2-3	CASSDSIRSTQYF
13	TRBV19	TRBJ1-5	CASTSLLNQPQHF
11	TRBV28	TRBJ1-2	CATRSYYGYTF
13	TRBV29-1	TRBJ2-7	CSVGHRRDGEQYF
15	TRBV4-3	TRBJ2-1	CASSQESGLYNEQFF
15	TRBV4-3	TRBJ1-1	CASSQEGMGDAEAFF
11	TRBV2	TRBJ1-2	CASRLGAGYTF
12	TRBV7-8	TRBJ2-3	CASSLTSLAQYF
14	TRBV18	TRBJ1-1	CASSPTPGPNEAFF
14	TRBV2	TRBJ1-2	CASSERGEGYGYTF